This entry is about one T cell receptor beta chain. The data originate from a study of control samples from healthy donors and cancer patients. Some clones are missing from TCRdb's copy, which holds only in-frame ones; the method was immunoSEQ multiplex PCR. This sample yields about 12,000 clones, of which roughly 95% are seen a single time; 27% belongs to the top ten. The sequenced material came from PBMCs. This receptor was obtained from a man between 65 and 85 years old with head and neck cancer.

CDR3 sequence reads: CASSSPGGKGTEAFF. CDR3 DNA: TGTGCCAGCAGTTCCCCCGGTGGGAAGGGGACTGAAGCTTTCTTT. The chain joins TRBV28 to TRBJ1-1, with a weak D call TRBD1 (5 bases). Germline CDR1 reads MDHEN; CDR2 reads SYDVKM. Trimming took off 4 bases at V and 5 bases at J, with 17 bases between the two ends. The CDR3 has 15 residues.